These T cell receptor beta chains were read from a single sample in a study of shared clonotypes between healthy human individuals. Only in-frame clones appear in the TCRdb table, and some are missing; sequencing was by immunoSEQ multiplex PCR. Of over a million clones in the sample, around 78% were seen once. The sample consisted of memory CD4+ T cells from PBMCs. The receptor source for this set is a man between 18 and 29 years old in good health. Some clones in this sample may be carry-over from other donors' samples. CDR3s include the opening cysteine and the closing phenylalanine or tryptophan. The D gene is left open where the match is weak. Not every row has a clone size; where given, it reads once, few, many or a size class.

d_call	v_call	clone_size	j_call	cdr3_length	cdr3_nt	cdr3_aa
TRBD2	TRBV4-2	.	TRBJ2-3	15	TGTGCCAGCAGGCCGGGACTAGCGGGAGAAGATACGCAGTATTTT	CASRPGLAGEDTQYF
TRBD1	TRBV28	.	TRBJ2-2	15	TGTGCCAGCAGTTTTTGGACAGGGAACACCGGGGAGCTGTTTTTT	CASSFWTGNTGELFF
.	TRBV7-6	few	TRBJ2-1	13	TGTGCCAGCAGCGAAGGGACCTACAATGAGCAGTTCTTC	CASSEGTYNEQFF
.	TRBV6-5	.	TRBJ2-7	15	TGTGCCAGCAGTCGGTCTTCTCCGGGGGTCTACGAGCAGTACTTC	CASSRSSPGVYEQYF
TRBD2	TRBV27	.	TRBJ2-2	15	TGTGCCAGCAGTTCGAAAGCGGGAGTGGAGGGGGAGCTGTTTTTT	CASSSKAGVEGELFF
.	TRBV11-2	.	TRBJ2-2	16	TGTGCCAGCAGCTTTCTTCGTGGGCCCCGCGGCGGGGAGCTGTTTTTT	CASSFLRGPRGGELFF
TRBD1	TRBV5-4	.	TRBJ1-2	19	TGTGCCAGCAGCTTGGCCAAGGCAGGCAGGGGGGGATCTAACTATGGCTACACCTTC	CASSLAKAGRGGSNYGYTF
TRBD1	TRBV5-1	.	TRBJ2-5	14	TGCGCCAGCGGACAGGACAGGGTACAAGAGACCCAGTACTTC	CASGQDRVQETQYF
.	TRBV29-1	.	TRBJ2-3	12	TGCAGCGTCCACCAAATCACAGATACGCAGTATTTT	CSVHQITDTQYF
TRBD2	TRBV5-1	.	TRBJ2-5	16	TGCGCCAGCAGCCCGGGACTAGCGGGTGGGGCAGAGACCCAGTACTTC	CASSPGLAGGAETQYF
.	TRBV7-8	.	TRBJ2-1	14	TGTGCCAGCAGCCTCCTAGTACCACCCGATGAGCAGTTCTTC	CASSLLVPPDEQFF
TRBD1	TRBV9	.	TRBJ2-7	15	TGTGCCAGCAGCGTAGGGGCAGGGGGCGGTTACGAGCAGTACTTC	CASSVGAGGGYEQYF
.	TRBV7-8	.	TRBJ1-5	17	TGTGCCAGCAGAGTGACAGGAACCCCCTATAGCAATCAGCCCCAGCATTTT	CASRVTGTPYSNQPQHF
.	TRBV30	.	TRBJ2-2	14	TGTGCCTGGACTCTTATCCAAGGGACCGGGGAGCTGTTTTTT	CAWTLIQGTGELFF
.	TRBV20-1	.	TRBJ2-3	11	TGCAGTGCTGAAGCCACAGATACGCAGTATTTT	CSAEATDTQYF
.	TRBV11-2	.	TRBJ1-1	13	TGTGCCAGCAGCTTATTGGGGAGATCTGAAGCTTTCTTT	CASSLLGRSEAFF
.	TRBV18	.	TRBJ1-5	15	TGTGCCAGCTCAGAGATGGGGGTTGGCAATCAGCCCCAGCATTTT	CASSEMGVGNQPQHF
.	TRBV28	.	TRBJ2-2	16	TGTGCCAGCAGTTTATGGGGCAGGGGAGACACCGGGGAGCTGTTTTTT	CASSLWGRGDTGELFF
TRBD1	TRBV19	many	TRBJ1-4	14	TGTGCCAGTAGCGGCTACAGGGGGCACGAAAAACTGTTTTTT	CASSGYRGHEKLFF
TRBD1	TRBV27	.	TRBJ1-3	14	TGTGCCAGCAGAAGGGACAGTCGAAGGACCACCATATATTTT	CASRRDSRRTTIYF
.	TRBV25-1	.	TRBJ1-2	13	TGTGCCAGCAGTGAAGCAGGGCTGTTAGGCTACACCTTC	CASSEAGLLGYTF
TRBD1	TRBV2	.	TRBJ1-5	16	TGTGCCAGCAGCGACCGGACAGGATGGGACAATCAGCCCCAGCATTTT	CASSDRTGWDNQPQHF
.	TRBV6-6	few	TRBJ2-2	15	TGTGCCAGCAGTCCCCGACCCACTGAACCCGGGGAGCTGTTTTTT	CASSPRPTEPGELFF
TRBD2	TRBV27	.	TRBJ2-6	18	TGTGCCAGCACCGGCGGGCTAGCGGCAAGCTCTGGGGCCAACGTCCTGACTTTC	CASTGGLAASSGANVLTF
.	TRBV2	.	TRBJ2-7	15	TGTGCCAGCAACACGAGGGGCAGGGGGGACTACGAGCAGTACTTC	CASNTRGRGDYEQYF
.	TRBV27	.	TRBJ2-5	13	TGTGCCAGCAGTATTAGGACGGAAGAGACCCAGTACTTC	CASSIRTEETQYF
TRBD2	TRBV4-1	.	TRBJ2-7	15	TGCGCCAGCAGCCGATTTAGCGGGAGGGCCTACGAGCAGTACTTC	CASSRFSGRAYEQYF
TRBD2	TRBV5-1	.	TRBJ2-3	14	TGCGCCAGCAGCCCTCTAGCGGGAGGAGATACGCAGTATTTT	CASSPLAGGDTQYF